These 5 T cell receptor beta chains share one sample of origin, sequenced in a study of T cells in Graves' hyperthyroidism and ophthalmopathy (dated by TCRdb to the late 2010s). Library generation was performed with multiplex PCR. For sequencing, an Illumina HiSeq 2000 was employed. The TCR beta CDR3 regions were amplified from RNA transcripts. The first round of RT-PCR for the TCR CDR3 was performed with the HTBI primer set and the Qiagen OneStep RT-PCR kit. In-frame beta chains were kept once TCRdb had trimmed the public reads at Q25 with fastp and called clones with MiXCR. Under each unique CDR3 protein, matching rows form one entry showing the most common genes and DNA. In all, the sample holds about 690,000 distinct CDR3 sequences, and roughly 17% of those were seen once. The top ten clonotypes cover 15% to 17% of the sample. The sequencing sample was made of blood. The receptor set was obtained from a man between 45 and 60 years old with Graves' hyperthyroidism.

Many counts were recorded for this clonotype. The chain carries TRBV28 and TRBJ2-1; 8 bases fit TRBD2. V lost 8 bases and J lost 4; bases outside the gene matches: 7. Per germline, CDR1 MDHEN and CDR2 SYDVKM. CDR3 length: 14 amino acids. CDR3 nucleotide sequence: TGTGCCAGCGGTCGGGGGGGAACTTACAATGAGCAGTTCTTC. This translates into CASGRGGTYNEQFF.

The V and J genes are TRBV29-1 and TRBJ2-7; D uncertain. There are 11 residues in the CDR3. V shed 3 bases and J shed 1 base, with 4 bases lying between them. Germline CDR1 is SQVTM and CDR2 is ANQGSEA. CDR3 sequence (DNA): TGCAGCGTTGAGAGGTCCTACGAGCAGTACTTC. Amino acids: CSVERSYEQYF.

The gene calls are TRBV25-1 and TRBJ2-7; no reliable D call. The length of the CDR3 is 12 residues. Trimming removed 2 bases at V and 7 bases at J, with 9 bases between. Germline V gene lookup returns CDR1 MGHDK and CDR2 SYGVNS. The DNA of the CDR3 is TGTGCCAGCAGTGAAACGTGGCGAGAGCAGTACTTC. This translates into CASSETWREQYF.

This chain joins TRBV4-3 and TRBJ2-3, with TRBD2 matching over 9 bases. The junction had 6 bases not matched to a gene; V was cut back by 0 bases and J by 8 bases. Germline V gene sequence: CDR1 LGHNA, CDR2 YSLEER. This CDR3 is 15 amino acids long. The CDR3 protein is CASSQEMIAGATQYF. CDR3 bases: TGCGCCAGCAGCCAAGAAATGATAGCGGGAGCTACGCAGTATTTT.

CDR3: CASGYERNSPLHF. The CDR3 DNA reads TGTGCCAGCGGGTATGAGAGGAATTCACCCCTCCACTTT. V usage is TRBV12-3 or TRBV12-4 and J usage is TRBJ1-6; D gene unclear. Trimming cost V 8 bases and J 7 bases, with 12 bases left between them. CDR3 length: 13 amino acids.